These 14 T cell receptor beta chains share one sample of origin, sequenced in a study of cytomegalovirus exposure and HLA in healthy donors. The PCR employed 60 Vbeta primers together with 13 Jbeta primers. Repertoires were generated with immunoSEQ multiplex PCR, while TCRdb's copy carries only in-frame clones and drops some. The data hold more than 90,000 clones, with about 78% observed a single time. Source material: PBMCs. Source of these receptors: a woman between 35 and 50 years old in good health and CMV-seronegative.

In nucleotides, the CDR3 is TGTGCCTGGATTAACAGGGCTGGTGGCTACACCTTC. This translates into CAWINRAGGYTF. This chain uses TRBV30 with TRBJ1-2, with D possibly TRBD1 on 6 matching bases. The V gene's germline CDR1 is GTSNPN and CDR2 SVGIG (reference sequence). V lost 4 bases, J lost 7 bases, and 13 bases lay in between. CDR3 size: 12 residues. The full variable domain, in which reference TRBV30 and TRBJ1-2 provide the parts outside the CDR3, is SQTIHQWPATLVQPVGSPLSLECTVEGTSNPNLYWYRQAAGRGLQLLFYSVGIGQISSEVPQNLSASRPQDRQFILSSKKLLLSDSGFYLCAWINRAGGYTFGSGTRLTVV.

In its sample, this clone was seen once. This chain joins TRBV15 and TRBJ2-6; 8 bases are a match to TRBD2. The germline V gene encodes CDR1 LNHNV and CDR2 YYDKDF (reference sequence). After removal of 0 bases from V and 2 bases from J, the junction contained 3 bases not matched to a gene. The CDR3 has 17 amino acids. CDR3 amino acids: CATSRDRGGAGANVLTF. CDR3 coding DNA: TGTGCCACCAGCAGAGATCGGGGGGGCGCTGGGGCCAACGTCCTGACTTTC. The full variable domain, rest sourced from reference TRBV15 and TRBJ2-6, is DAMVIQNPRYQVTQFGKPVTLSCSQTLNHNVMYWYQQKSSQAPKLLFHYYDKDFNNEADTPDNFQSRRPNTSFCFLDIRSPGLGDTAMYLCATSRDRGGAGANVLTFGAGSRLTVL.

This chain links TRBV11-3 with TRBJ2-6; TRBD1 matches 7 bases. V dropped 5 bases and J dropped 1; count of bases not matched to a gene: 14. CDR3 size: 19 residues. Per germline, CDR1 SGHNT and CDR2 YENEEA. The CDR3 DNA is TGTGCCAGCAGCCCAACCTCCGGGACAGCGGAGTCTGGGGCCAACGTCCTGACTTTC. The encoded protein is CASSPTSGTAESGANVLTF.

The rearrangement links TRBV7-2 to TRBJ2-7; a weak D match, TRBD2 (5 bases). Between the trimmed V and J ends, which lost 4 bases and 0 bases, there was a span of 13 bases. Germline CDR1 reads SGHTA; CDR2 reads FQGNSA. The CDR3 covers 15 residues. The CDR3 protein is CASSSSIAHSYEQYF. The CDR3 region has the DNA TGTGCCAGCAGCTCTTCTATAGCGCACTCCTACGAGCAGTACTTC.

The chain uses TRBV7-3 and TRBJ1-1; 8 bases match TRBD1. V lost 5 bases and J lost 5; bases outside the gene matches: 10. Looked up from germline, CDR1 is SGHTA and CDR2 is FQGTGA. This CDR3 spans 15 amino acids. For the CDR3, the DNA is TGTGCCAGCAGCCCAAATCCAGGGGGCGGAACTGAAGCTTTCTTT. Its protein product is CASSPNPGGGTEAFF. Combining the CDR3 with reference TRBV7-3 and TRBJ1-1 gives the whole variable domain GAGVSQTPSNKVTEKGKYVELRCDPISGHTALYWYRQSLGQGPEFLIYFQGTGAADDSGLPNDRFFAVRPEGSVSTLKIQRTERGDSAVYLCASSPNPGGGTEAFFGQGTRLTVV.

This chain uses TRBV28 with TRBJ2-7; tentative D call: TRBD2 (6 bases). The germline V gene has CDR1 MDHEN and CDR2 SYDVKM. CDR3 length equals 16 residues. The V gene lost 1 base and the J gene lost 3 bases, with 16 bases spanning the gap. The CDR3 loop reads CASSLYGAASDYEQYF. CDR3 DNA: TGTGCCAGCAGTTTATATGGGGCGGCTAGCGACTACGAGCAGTACTTC.

The genes are TRBV19 and TRBJ2-2, with 7 nucleotides matching TRBD2. The CDR3 is 14 amino acids. Looked up from germline, CDR1 is LNHDA and CDR2 is SQIVND (reference sequence). The V gene end was trimmed by 10 bases and the J gene end by 2 bases; junction bases not matched to a gene: 7. CDR3 nucleotide sequence: TGTGCCACCTGTCGCGGGGGAAACACCGGGGAGCTGTTTTTT. Protein product: CATCRGGNTGELFF. The full variable domain, with the rest looked up from reference TRBV19 and TRBJ2-2, is DGGITQSPKYLFRKEGQNVTLSCEQNLNHDAMYWYRQDPGQGLRLIYYSQIVNDFQKGDIAEGYSVSREKKESFPLTVTSAQKNPTAFYLCATCRGGNTGELFFGEGSRLTVL.

In its sample, this clone was seen once. J is TRBJ2-6 and V is TRBV29-1; D is uncertain. V lost 3 bases, J lost 1 base, and 7 bases lay in between. This CDR3 has 14 amino acids. Germline V CDR1 and CDR2: SQVTM, ANQGSEA. The CDR3 spells CSVDRLSGANVLTF. The DNA of the CDR3 is TGCAGCGTTGACAGGTTGTCTGGGGCCAACGTCCTGACTTTC.

The V and J genes are TRBV11-2 and TRBJ2-1, with no clear D. The V end lost 3 bases, the J end lost 10 bases, and 7 bases lay between the germline ends. The germline V gene encodes CDR1 SGHAT and CDR2 FQNNGV. The CDR3 runs to 11 residues. The CDR3 DNA is TGTGCCAGCAGCTTGGGCCCCGAGCAGTTCTTC. Translation gives CASSLGPEQFF.

The V gene is TRBV5-1, the J gene TRBJ2-1; D perhaps matches TRBD1 (8 bases). V was trimmed by 3 bases and J by 8 bases, leaving 18 bases between them. CDR3 length: 15 amino acids. CDR1 SGHRS and CDR2 YFSETQ come from the germline V gene. DNA for the CDR3: TGCGCCAGCAGCTCATCAGACAGGGGAGGGGATGAGCAGTTCTTC. Protein product: CASSSSDRGGDEQFF.

The J gene is TRBJ1-2, the V gene TRBV5-4; 7 bases align to TRBD1. The germline V gene encodes CDR1 SGHNT and CDR2 YYREEE (reference sequence). CDR3 length: 14 residues. V trimming: 0 bases; J trimming: 8 bases; junction bases outside the gene matches: 7. CDR3 in DNA: TGTGCCAGCAGCTTGGTAGGGGGCCGTAGAGGCTACACCTTC. Translation gives CASSLVGGRRGYTF.

This chain links TRBV7-9 with TRBJ2-2; D perhaps matches TRBD1 (6 bases). The CDR3 has 15 amino acids. Germline CDR1 is SEHNR and CDR2 is FQNEAQ (reference sequence). V shed 6 bases and J shed 4 bases, with 15 bases lying between them. CDR3 nucleotides: TGTGCCAGCAGGGGCCCTGCAGGGGTCACCGGGGAGCTGTTTTTT. Translating it yields CASRGPAGVTGELFF.

The rearrangement joins TRBV2 to TRBJ2-5; a weak D match, TRBD1 (5 bases). Matching the DNA end better, TRBJ2-7 makes the J call doubtful. CDR3 length: 15 residues. Germline CDR1 is SNHLY and CDR2 is FYNNEI. The CDR3 sequence: CASSDRQGRRYEQYF. For the CDR3, the DNA is TGTGCCAGCAGTGATCGTCAGGGCAGGCGCTACGAGCAGTACTTC.

This clone was counted only a few times. The rearrangement links TRBV6-4 to TRBJ1-2; a weak D match, TRBD1 (6 bases). With 0 bases removed from V and 4 bases from J, the gap between germline ends came to 12 bases. CDR3 length: 15 residues. Looked up from germline, CDR1 is MRHNA and CDR2 is SNTAGT. The CDR3 reads CASSDSDGDIYGYTF. DNA of the CDR3: TGTGCCAGCAGTGACTCGGACGGGGACATCTATGGCTACACCTTC.